Reported below is one T cell receptor (beta chain). This entry is derived from a study of OX40 agonist ivuxolimab in advanced cancers. The ends were cut back, 3 bases at V and 2 bases at J, with 14 bases in the middle. CDR3 length: 15 amino acids. Germline CDR1 SGHTA, CDR2 FQGNSA. Measured with immunoSEQ multiplex PCR; TCRdb has only the in-frame clones, and not every one. This table has some 19,000 clones, around 80% appearing once. This TCR was recovered from an adult with an advanced solid tumor such as melanoma, head and neck, liver or kidney cancer. Sequenced here: CD4+ or CD8+ T cells sorted from blood, sampled in a trial of the OX40 agonist ivuxolimab. The chain couples TRBV7-2 to TRBJ2-7, with D possibly matching TRBD1 (6 bases). CDR3 sequence reads: CASSLWLGAAYEQYF. CDR3 sequence (DNA): TGTGCCAGCAGCTTGTGGCTGGGGGCTGCCTACGAGCAGTACTTC.